This TCR beta chain was captured in a study of T cell changes during pregnancy in multiple sclerosis. Worth noting for this clone: A junction boundary mismatches the germline segment, possibly from a read error.

CDR3 length equals 9 residues. Germline CDR1 reads DFQATT; CDR2 reads SNEGSKA (reference sequence). Clones were sequenced by immunoSEQ multiplex PCR, and TCRdb holds only the in-frame ones, with some missing. Of roughly 38,000 clones in the sample, about nine tenths are singletons; the top ten hold 0.45% to 0.55%. Specimen: CD4+ T cells from peripheral blood mononuclear cells, collected in the second trimester of pregnancy. The TCR comes from a female donor in good health, enrolled as a control in a pregnancy study. The rearrangement joins TRBV20-1 to TRBJ2-1; D gene uncertain. CDR3 nucleotides: TGCAGTGCCGCTCACTCCCTACTCTTC. Protein sequence: CSAAHSLLF.